This T cell receptor beta chain was retrieved from a study of T cell changes during pregnancy in multiple sclerosis. Trimming removed 0 bases from V and 3 bases from J; junction bases left unmatched: 3. CDR3 length: 16 amino acids. CDR1 is KGHSH and CDR2 is LQKENI in the germline V gene. The protocol was immunoSEQ multiplex PCR, while the TCRdb copy is restricted to in-frame clones and leaves out a portion. The sample lists tens of thousands of clones; around 93% were seen once. Sequenced material: peripheral blood, taken after pregnancy. The J gene is TRBJ2-1, the V gene TRBV18; 9 nucleotides line up with TRBD1. The TCR comes from a female donor with multiple sclerosis, enrolled in a pregnancy study. The CDR3 sequence: CASSPPRTGDYNEQFF. As DNA, the CDR3 is TGTGCCAGCTCACCACCCCGGACAGGGGACTACAATGAGCAGTTCTTC.